This T cell receptor beta chain was documented in a study of cytomegalovirus exposure and HLA in healthy donors. Regarding the study as a whole: TCR beta sequences reportedly predicted the HLA-A and HLA-B alleles of most subjects accurately. Most TCR beta V segments were productive about 87% or about 30% of the time in an earlier analysis. The authors later linked a missense DCLRE1C variant to TCR beta V- and J-gene trimming. Some 150 TCR beta chains were listed as cytomegalovirus-associated.

Germline CDR1 reads SGHRS; CDR2 reads YFSETQ. This CDR3 region has 14 residues. Trimming removed 4 bases at V and 0 bases at J, with 8 bases between. This clone showed up just a few times. What it recognizes is unknown. PCR employed 60 Vbeta and 13 Jbeta primers. Generated by immunoSEQ multiplex PCR, the TCRdb table keeps only in-frame clones and is missing some. The sample consists of about 90,000 clones, around 71% of them appearing once. This TCR was recovered from a young man in good health and CMV-seronegative. The sample taken for sequencing was PBMCs. The chain joins TRBV5-1 to TRBJ1-5; D may be TRBD1 (6 bases). The CDR3 DNA reads as TGCGCCAGCAGCCCGGACAGTAGCAATCAGCCCCAGCATTTT. Its protein product is CASSPDSSNQPQHF.